This T cell receptor beta chain was retrieved from a study of blood T cell repertoires in COVID-19. Study as a whole: The United States, Italy and Spain supplied acute and convalescent COVID-19 samples. The analysed material was cDNA or gDNA that came from T cells, B-cell-depleted T cells, or PBMCs.

V shed 5 bases and J 5 bases; nucleotides not matched to a gene: 7. Looked up from germline, CDR1 is MNHEY and CDR2 is SMNVEV (reference sequence). CDR3 length equals 14 residues. Authors' analysis steps: The authors estimated nucleated cell counts from reference gene primer amplification. The data were produced by immunoSEQ multiplex PCR, yet TCRdb's version contains in-frame clones alone and is incomplete. Clonal size and the V and J genes are those of that table, whereas D and trimming came from the DNA. The table has 150,000 to 180,000 clones, 80% to 90% seen once. The TCR comes from a woman in her 50s with acute or convalescent COVID-19. Source material: peripheral blood. V usage is TRBV27 and J usage is TRBJ2-7; 9 bases line up with TRBD2. The CDR3 is CASSKAGGLNEQYF. CDR3 DNA sequence: TGTGCCAGCAGTAAAGCGGGGGGCTTGAACGAGCAGTACTTC.